This T cell receptor (beta chain) appears in the sequencing data of a study of cytomegalovirus exposure and HLA in healthy donors. Study at large: In a later analysis, the roughly 120 validation repertoires were reported to have used the same platform as the approximately 620 first-cohort repertoires.

Study-level findings and limits: The CMV antigen specificity of three CMV-associated chains was confirmed through in vitro analysis. The authors listed 164 TCR beta chains as cytomegalovirus-associated.

Germline CDR1 reads GTSNPN; CDR2 reads SVGIG (reference sequence). There are 14 residues in the CDR3. The trim removed 0 bases at V and 3 bases at J, leaving 4 bases unmatched. This table comes from immunoSEQ multiplex PCR, and its TCRdb copy is limited to in-frame clones, with some not included. The repertoire holds approximately 160,000 clones, with roughly nine tenths as singletons. A remark on this clone: The antigen remains undetermined.

This TCR was recovered from a young woman in good health and CMV-seropositive. Sequencing input: PBMCs. This chain joins TRBV30 and TRBJ1-1, with 7 bases matching TRBD1. The chain's CDR3 is CAWSVQGIDTEAFF. CDR3 in DNA: TGTGCCTGGAGTGTACAGGGGATAGACACTGAAGCTTTCTTT.